Each of the 23 T cell receptor beta chains below was sequenced from the same sample in a study of blood T cell repertoires in COVID-19. The method was immunoSEQ multiplex PCR; TCRdb's version includes in-frame clones alone and lacks a portion of them. The data show a few hundred thousand clones, 89% seen once. The sequencing sample was made of peripheral blood. These receptors all come from a woman aged 40 to 55 who had recovered from COVID-19.

The chain carries TRBV19 and TRBJ1-1; D is uncertain. This CDR3 comprises 14 residues. Germline V lookup: CDR1 LNHDA, CDR2 SQIVND (reference sequence). V lost 7 bases to trimming and J lost 2 bases, with 14 bases between them. CDR3 coding DNA: TGTGCCAGTACCCTATGGACGGGAAACACTGAAGCTTTCTTT. Residues: CASTLWTGNTEAFF.

The chain carries TRBV28 and TRBJ2-1; TRBD1 matches 11 bases. Germline-derived CDR1 and CDR2 are MDHEN and SYDVKM. The CDR3 extends over 14 amino acids. V trimming: 6 bases; J trimming: 7 bases; junction bases outside the gene matches: 5. The CDR3 here is CASSLGTGGNEQFF. CDR3 bases: TGTGCCAGCAGCCTCGGGACAGGGGGTAATGAGCAGTTCTTC.

This clone was counted a few times. The chain couples TRBV2 to TRBJ2-2; tentatively, D is TRBD1 (6 bases). This CDR3 has 15 residues. The V and J ends lost 0 bases and 9 bases respectively, with 14 bases between them. Germline CDR1 reads SNHLY; CDR2 reads FYNNEI. CDR3 DNA: TGTGCCAGCAGTGAAGCTGGGACAATTATCAGGGAGCTGTTTTTT. This translates into CASSEAGTIIRELFF.

The chain combines TRBV6-5 with TRBJ2-5; perhaps TRBD1 as D (6 bases). This CDR3 comprises 14 residues. V lost 6 bases to trimming and J lost 5 bases, with 16 bases between them. The V gene's germline CDR1 is MNHEY and CDR2 SVGAGI. CDR3 coding DNA: TGTGCCAGCAGGCCGAACTTCCAGGGGGAGACCCAGTACTTC. Translating it yields CASRPNFQGETQYF.

This clone was seen a handful of times. CDR3 DNA: TGTGCCTGGAGTTTTCAGTGGGGCGGGGGAGAGACCCAGTACTTC. As protein: CAWSFQWGGGETQYF. The chain recombines TRBV30 with TRBJ2-5; 7 nucleotides agree with TRBD2. V was pared by 2 bases and J by 4 bases, with 10 bases of the junction left unmatched. Germline CDR1 reads GTSNPN; CDR2 reads SVGIG (reference sequence). The CDR3 runs 15 residues.

This chain connects TRBV6-5 to TRBJ2-3; D is ambiguous. The CDR3 contains 14 residues. Germline CDR1 and CDR2: MNHEY and SVGAGI. The V gene lost 7 bases and the J gene lost 0 bases, with 11 bases spanning the gap. The DNA for the CDR3 is TGTGCCAGCAAAAGAGAACCTAGCACAGATACGCAGTATTTT. This sequence encodes CASKREPSTDTQYF.

This rearrangement joins TRBV5-1 to TRBJ2-2, with 9 bases lining up with TRBD2. Germline loops: CDR1 SGHRS, CDR2 YFSETQ. The CDR3 runs 16 residues. V gave up 2 bases and J gave up 5 bases; unmatched junction bases: 7. CDR3 residues: CASSFSGSTRTGELFF. CDR3 sequence (DNA): TGCGCCAGCAGCTTTAGCGGGAGCACCCGGACCGGGGAGCTGTTTTTT.

The chain recombines TRBV9 with TRBJ2-1; no firm D call. The germline CDR1 and CDR2 sequences are SGDLS and YYNGEE. This CDR3 has 12 amino acids. V shed 4 bases and J shed 9 bases, with 11 bases lying between them. The CDR3 is CASSLGRSEQFF. The CDR3 nucleotides read TGTGCCAGCAGCTTGGGCCGTTCTGAGCAGTTCTTC.

The rearrangement links TRBV3-1 (or the pseudogene TRBV3-2) to TRBJ2-7; 14 bases line up with TRBD2. V gave up 10 bases and J gave up 4 bases; unmatched junction bases: 6. The CDR3 covers 14 residues. CDR1 is LGHDT, CDR2 YNNKEL, per germline (reference sequence). This CDR3 is CATATSGRVYEQYF. The CDR3 bases are TGTGCCACCGCGACTAGCGGGAGGGTTTACGAGCAGTACTTC.

This rearrangement joins TRBV3-1 (or the pseudogene TRBV3-2) to TRBJ1-1; 11 nucleotides align to TRBD1. The CDR3 has 18 residues. Germline loops: CDR1 LGHDT, CDR2 YNNKEL (reference sequence). V shed 0 bases and J 4 bases; nucleotides not matched to a gene: 10. CDR3 sequence (DNA): TGTGCCAGCAGCCAAGATAGGGGGACAGGGGGTCTGGGCACTGAAGCTTTCTTT. This sequence encodes CASSQDRGTGGLGTEAFF.

The chain couples TRBV5-1 to TRBJ2-7; the match to TRBD2 covers 7 bases. The V and J ends lost 4 bases and 4 bases, in that order; junction bases with no gene match: 8. Germline-derived CDR1 and CDR2 are SGHRS and YFSETQ. The CDR3 covers 14 residues. This CDR3 is CASSLAAGAYEQYF. The DNA for the CDR3 is TGCGCCAGCAGCCTGGCTGCGGGAGCGTACGAGCAGTACTTC.

This clone was observed a single time. The J gene is TRBJ1-3, the V gene TRBV11-3; D is undetermined. This CDR3 contains 14 residues. V gave up 3 bases and J gave up 0 bases, with 6 bases separating them. Germline loops: CDR1 SGHNT, CDR2 YENEEA. CDR3 sequence reads: CASSLGGSGNTIYF. In nucleotides, the CDR3 is TGTGCCAGCAGCTTGGGAGGCTCTGGAAACACCATATATTTT.

The V and J genes are TRBV5-1 and TRBJ2-2; weak D call: TRBD2 (5 bases). Germline V CDR1 and CDR2: SGHRS, YFSETQ. Trimming removed 0 bases from V and 1 base from J, with 10 bases in between. The CDR3 extends over 16 amino acids. This chain's CDR3 is CASSLADSQNTGELFF. Written as DNA, the CDR3 is TGCGCCAGCAGCTTGGCGGACTCCCAGAACACCGGGGAGCTGTTTTTT.

The chain joins TRBV29-1 to TRBJ2-2; 7 positions agree with TRBD1. Trimming took 6 bases from V and 0 from J; bases not matched to a gene: 7. CDR1 and CDR2 from the germline V gene are SQVTM and ANQGSEA. CDR3 size: 15 residues. The CDR3 DNA reads as TGCAGCGTCACCTTGACAGGGTCGAACACCGGGGAGCTGTTTTTT. This encodes CSVTLTGSNTGELFF.

The chain recombines TRBV5-1 with TRBJ2-7; TRBD2 might be the D (5 bases). CDR1 is SGHRS and CDR2 is YFSETQ in the germline V gene. The CDR3 extends over 15 amino acids. Trimming took off 4 bases at V and 5 bases at J, with 19 bases between the two ends. The CDR3 DNA is TGCGCCAGCAGCCAACGGGGTTCGGAAGCTCACGAGCAGTACTTC. This translates into CASSQRGSEAHEQYF.

V gene TRBV9 combines with J gene TRBJ1-6, with D unclear. This CDR3 comprises 15 residues. Deletions cut 2 bases from V and 7 bases from J, with 13 bases between. The germline V gene encodes CDR1 SGDLS and CDR2 YYNGEE. CDR3 sequence: CASSVGGDGNSPLHF. In nucleotides, the CDR3 is TGTGCCAGCAGCGTTGGTGGAGACGGGAATTCACCCCTCCACTTT.

The gene calls are TRBV3-1 (or the pseudogene TRBV3-2) and TRBJ1-6; 10 nucleotides line up with TRBD1. This CDR3 is 14 amino acids long. Germline trimming cut 4 bases from V and 8 bases from J; bases unmatched to any gene: 2. The V gene's germline CDR1 is LGHDT and CDR2 YNNKEL (reference sequence). Here the CDR3 DNA reads TGTGCCAGCAGCCTCGGGACAGGGGATTCACCCCTCCACTTT. Its protein product is CASSLGTGDSPLHF.

The V call is TRBV2, the J call TRBJ2-7; tentatively, D is TRBD2 (5 bases). Deletions cut 4 bases from V and 4 bases from J, with 8 bases between. The germline V gene has CDR1 SNHLY and CDR2 FYNNEI. This CDR3 is built from 12 residues. The CDR3 sequence: CASSGGIYEQYF. CDR3 in DNA: TGTGCCAGCAGTGGAGGGATATACGAGCAGTACTTC.

The chain links TRBV27 to TRBJ2-5; D is unresolved. The CDR3 length is 15 residues. Germline V CDR1 and CDR2: MNHEY, SMNVEV (reference sequence). The V gene lost 4 bases and the J gene lost 4 bases, with 16 bases spanning the gap. CDR3 protein: CASSSLAGSGETQYF. DNA for the CDR3: TGTGCCAGCAGTTCCCTGGCCGGTTCGGGAGAGACCCAGTACTTC.

The chain joins TRBV11-3 to TRBJ2-1; 9 positions agree with TRBD2. V lost 0 bases to trimming and J lost 0 bases; unmatched junction nucleotides: 0. The germline V gene encodes CDR1 SGHNT and CDR2 YENEEA. The CDR3 contains 16 residues. The CDR3 loop reads CASSLDSGSSYNEQFF. CDR3 coding DNA: TGTGCCAGCAGCTTAGATAGCGGGAGCTCCTACAATGAGCAGTTCTTC.

This chain links TRBV9 with TRBJ1-4; 7 positions match TRBD1. Germline CDR1 and CDR2: SGDLS and YYNGEE. The CDR3 totals 14 residues. The J segment lost 4 bases and the V segment lost 7 bases, leaving 7 bases of the junction unmatched. For the CDR3, the DNA is TGTGCCAGCGCTCAACAGGGGAATAATGAAAAACTGTTTTTT. Encoded protein: CASAQQGNNEKLFF.

The V call is TRBV5-6, the J call TRBJ2-2, with 7 positions matching TRBD2. The trim removed 6 bases at V and 6 bases at J, leaving 5 bases unmatched. Germline V gene lookup returns CDR1 SGHDT and CDR2 YYEEEE. This CDR3 has 13 amino acids. The chain's CDR3 is CASTFGGSGELFF. CDR3 nucleotides: TGTGCCAGCACCTTCGGGGGGTCCGGGGAGCTGTTTTTT.

V and J are TRBV30 and TRBJ2-5, with D perhaps matching TRBD1 or TRBD2 (6 bases each). CDR1 is GTSNPN and CDR2 is SVGIG in the germline V gene (reference sequence). The CDR3 is 13 residues long. V was clipped by 5 bases and J by 5 bases, with 15 bases between them. This chain's CDR3 is CAWGGGPGETQYF. DNA for the CDR3: TGTGCCTGGGGAGGGGGTCCGGGGGAGACCCAGTACTTC.